This is a list of T cell receptor beta chains from one sample in a study of cytomegalovirus exposure and HLA in healthy donors. The method was immunoSEQ multiplex PCR; TCRdb's version includes in-frame clones alone and lacks a portion of them. This sample has fewer than 350,000 clones, with about 90% found just once. Material: PBMCs. These receptors were obtained from a woman younger than 30 in good health and CMV-seronegative. Both conserved end residues are part of each CDR3. A D gene is named only where the DNA matches it firmly. Where a row states a size, it is once, few, many or the class of an expanded clone; other rows omit it.

-	TRBJ2-1	TRBV4-1	-	TGCGCCAGCAGCCAAGCCTCATTGAGCTCCTACAATGAGCAGTTCTTC	CASSQASLSSYNEQFF
-	TRBJ2-1	TRBV5-1	-	TGCGCCAGCAGCTTGGGTACCCAAGAGAGCCATGAGCAGTTCTTC	CASSLGTQESHEQFF
TRBD1	TRBJ1-1	TRBV11-2	-	TGTGCCAGCAGCTTAGTTGACAGGGGGGCCAACACTGAAGCTTTCTTT	CASSLVDRGANTEAFF
TRBD1	TRBJ1-2	TRBV6-1	-	TGTGCCAGCAGTGGGGGACAGGGGGCGCGTAGCTATGGCTACACCTTC	CASSGGQGARSYGYTF
-	TRBJ2-1	TRBV19	-	TGTGCCAGTAGTATAGGGAGCAATGAGCAGTTCTTC	CASSIGSNEQFF
TRBD1	TRBJ2-5	TRBV10-3	-	TGTGCCATCAGTGAGAGGACAGGGGAGACCCAGTACTTC	CAISERTGETQYF
TRBD2	TRBJ2-3	TRBV9	-	TGTGCCAGCAGCGTAGGCGGCGGGGGGCCCACAGATACGCAGTATTTT	CASSVGGGGPTDTQYF
TRBD1	TRBJ2-5	TRBV6-6	once	TGTGCCAGCATCCCGACAGGGGGCGCCGAGACCCAGTACTTC	CASIPTGGAETQYF
-	TRBJ2-7	TRBV27	-	TGTGCCAGCGGGCAGATTGGTGGTTACGAGCAGTACTTC	CASGQIGGYEQYF
-	TRBJ2-7	TRBV21-1	-	TGTGCCAGCACCTATAGCGGTTCAGGGACCTACGAGCAGTACTTC	CASTYSGSGTYEQYF
-	TRBJ2-1	TRBV30	-	TGTGCCTGGAGTGTCGGTAGTCATGAGCAGTTCTTC	CAWSVGSHEQFF
-	TRBJ2-1	TRBV19	-	TGTGCCAGTAGTATCGGAGGGGGGGGGTACAATGAGCAGTTCTTC	CASSIGGGGYNEQFF
-	TRBJ1-1	TRBV6-5	-	TGTGCCAGCAGTTACGCGCGGGGGGGCGCTGAAGCTTTCTTT	CASSYARGGAEAFF
TRBD1	TRBJ1-2	TRBV7-2	-	TGTGCCAGCAGCCAGAGTCAGGGGGCGGAGGGCTACACCTTC	CASSQSQGAEGYTF
-	TRBJ1-5	TRBV4-2	-	TGTGCCAGCAGCCAAGACGGAGGGGAGGATCAGCCCCAGCATTTT	CASSQDGGEDQPQHF
-	TRBJ1-1	TRBV19	few	TGTGCCAGTAAAACCTCGGGGGGTGGTTTGGGAAACACTGAAGCTTTCTTT	CASKTSGGGLGNTEAFF
-	TRBJ2-5	TRBV2	-	TGTGCCAGCAGGGGGGACTCGCGAGGAGAGACCCAGTACTTC	CASRGDSRGETQYF
-	TRBJ1-6	TRBV6-1	-	TGTGCCAGCAGTGAAGGACTAACCTATAATTCCCCCCTCCACTTT	CASSEGLTYNSPLHF
-	TRBJ1-4	TRBV4-2	-	TGTGCCAGCAGCGCTCCCGACAGTTGGTGGAGTGAAAAACTGTTTTTT	CASSAPDSWWSEKLFF
-	TRBJ1-4	TRBV11-2	-	TGTGCCAGCAGCTTCACAGGGTTAAATGAAAAACTGTTTTTT	CASSFTGLNEKLFF
-	TRBJ1-2	TRBV5-1	-	TGCGCCAGCAGCTCGGACTGGGTCCTATATGGCTACACCTTC	CASSSDWVLYGYTF
-	TRBJ2-1	TRBV5-6	-	TGTGCCAGCAGCTTGACAGGCGGACATGAGCAGTTCTTC	CASSLTGGHEQFF
TRBD2	TRBJ2-5	TRBV9	-	TGTGCCAGCACCGGGACTAGCGGAGAGACCCAGTACTTC	CASTGTSGETQYF
TRBD1	TRBJ2-7	TRBV5-4	-	TGTGCCAGCAGCTCCAGGGGGACAGGGCGAAACGAGCAGTACTTC	CASSSRGTGRNEQYF
-	TRBJ1-5	TRBV7-2	-	TGTGCCAGCAGCTATAACAGGTGGGGCAATCAGCCCCAGCATTTT	CASSYNRWGNQPQHF
-	TRBJ1-1	TRBV6-6	-	TGTGCCGGGACGCCTGAGGGGGATAGAACTGAAGCTTTCTTT	CAGTPEGDRTEAFF
-	TRBJ2-7	TRBV18	-	TGTGCCAGCTCTCCCGGGACTGCCGCCTACGAGCAGTACTTC	CASSPGTAAYEQYF
-	TRBJ1-6	TRBV9	once	TGTGCCAGCAGCGTAGAGGGGGAATGGGCGGATTCACCCCTCCACTTT	CASSVEGEWADSPLHF
TRBD2	TRBJ2-5	TRBV2	-	TGTGCCAGGACCCCCCTAGCGGACTATCAAGAGACCCAGTACTTC	CARTPLADYQETQYF
-	TRBJ1-4	TRBV5-1	-	TGCGCCAGCAGCTTGGAAGGAGCAACTAATGAAAAACTGTTTTTT	CASSLEGATNEKLFF
-	TRBJ1-6	TRBV2	-	TGTGCCAGCAGTCTCACAGGGACCAATTCACCCCTCCACTTT	CASSLTGTNSPLHF
TRBD1	TRBJ2-3	TRBV9	-	TGTGCCAGCAGCGTAGGTAGGGGGCGAGACACAGATACGCAGTATTTT	CASSVGRGRDTDTQYF
TRBD1	TRBJ2-1	TRBV6-5	-	TGTGCCAGCGGACAGGGGGCTAATGAGCAGTTCTTC	CASGQGANEQFF
TRBD2	TRBJ2-7	TRBV6-6	-	TGTGCCAGCAGTTACGGGACTAGCGGACCATACGAGCAGTACTTC	CASSYGTSGPYEQYF
TRBD1	TRBJ1-1	TRBV29-1	-	TGCAGCGTTAAAAAAAGGGGGTGGACAGGGGCGATGAACACTGAAGCTTTCTTT	CSVKKRGWTGAMNTEAFF
TRBD1	TRBJ2-2	TRBV6-6	-	TGTGCCAGCATCCAGACAGGGTCTAAGCTGTTTTTT	CASIQTGSKLFF
TRBD1	TRBJ1-2	TRBV25-1	-	TGTGCCAGCACTAGAGGACAGGCCGATGGCTACACCTTC	CASTRGQADGYTF
TRBD1	TRBJ2-7	TRBV29-1	-	TGCAGCGTTGTGGCCCCGGACAGGTCCTACGAGCAGTACTTC	CSVVAPDRSYEQYF
-	TRBJ2-3	TRBV7-6	-	TGTGCCAGCAGCCGGTTAATAAGCACAGATACGCAGTATTTT	CASSRLISTDTQYF
-	TRBJ1-5	TRBV9	once	TGTGCCAGCAGCGTAGAAGACAGGATTCAGCCCCAGCATTTT	CASSVEDRIQPQHF
-	TRBJ2-7	TRBV5-1	-	TGCGCCAGCAGCTTGGCAGGGGCCTCTTACGAGCAGTACTTC	CASSLAGASYEQYF